The entry that follows covers one T cell receptor (beta chain) sequence. The specificity of this receptor is unknown. This record belongs to a study of monozygotic twins with inflammatory bowel disease (dated by TCRdb to 2018 to 2020). In the study overall: The full study comprised some 30 monozygotic twin pairs: nine German pairs (four IBD-concordant, five IBD-discordant) and 19 IBD-discordant Danish pairs. Each individual had, on average, about 151 000 unique TCRalpha sequences and 181 000 unique TCRbeta sequences available for analysis. Disease-associated traits were sought mainly through comparisons between IBD patients and their genetically identical healthy co-twins within discordant pairs. On the study overall, not on this receptor specifically: No single strong signal or clonotype linked to IBD turned up in the results, so the idea that one exists was not supported. Compared with healthy twins, IBD patients had fewer clonotypes in common with other individuals, a difference most pronounced in patients showing signs of disease activity. A decrease in TCRbeta repertoire diversity, as measured by inverse Simpson index, was observed in IBD patients compared with their healthy co-twins. Repertoire similarity did not differ between concordant and discordant twins, which could be due to limited statistical power. The analysis was unable to tell different T cell subtypes apart. Because patients were on differing immunosuppressive treatments, the repertoires may have picked up extra background noise and inter-individual variability.

Libraries came from 5' RACE. Preparation of each TCR library used around 3.5 ug of total RNA. For each sample, cDNA synthesis with SMARTScribe reverse transcriptase was split into eight separate reactions. During cDNA synthesis, unique molecular identifiers containing a 6-nucleotide sample barcode were introduced by template switching. TCRalpha and TCRbeta cDNA was amplified in two nested PCRs of about 17 and 10 cycles, and bead purification was carried out after each PCR. Before amplification, the cDNA was treated with uracil DNA-glycosylase and purified using the QIAquick PCR purification kit. The second PCR was the step at which Illumina TruSeq-compatible adapters and sample-specific barcodes were added. TapeStation and Qubit were used to check library quality and concentration, and around 5 ng of each library went into the pool. Sequencing of pooled libraries was carried out on an Illumina HiSeq2500 single-index Rapid Run using 2 x 100 bp reads and custom sequencing primers. Concerning the study's data processing: MiGEC version 1.2.6 was used for UMI-based consensus assembly, which corrected PCR and sequencing errors. MiXCR version 2.1.1 was used to carry out V(D)J alignment, clonotype assembly and CDR3 extraction. Gene usage, clonotype sharing and MAIT/NKT TCR abundance were normalised by analysing the top 1000, 10 000 and 20 000 clonotypes per sample. After downsampling to 27 000 UMIs, diversity was calculated as the inverse Simpson index using the vegan R package. Paired Mann-Whitney U tests were applied to discordant twin pairs, with Benjamini-Hochberg correction for multiple testing. Through TCRdb reprocessing, the reads give one entry per CDR3 protein sequence; DNA is omitted. These V and J calls originate from TCRdb's pipeline instead of the authors' own analysis. The table of this sample itemizes about 380,000 distinct CDR3 sequences. Jointly, the top ten make up 2.6% of the sample.

Its CDR3 holds 18 amino acids, cysteine through phenylalanine. The coding DNA is unavailable. From the germline V gene, CDR1 is LGHNA and CDR2 is YNFKEQ. A roughly 2.5 ml peripheral blood sample was drawn into PAXgene tubes per donor and stored at -80°C. Without any T cell sorting, total RNA was extracted from whole blood using the PAXgene blood miRNA kit on an automated QIAcube. Peripheral blood from monozygotic twin pairs who were concordant or discordant for inflammatory bowel disease underwent deep TCRalpha and TCRbeta repertoire profiling using unique molecular barcoding. For every twin pair, smoking habits were documented, and each individual was categorised as a current, former or never smoker.

The rearranged chain carries TRBV4-2 and TRBJ1-2; the D gene TCRdb calls, TRBD1, cannot be checked with no DNA. This clonotype was obtained from a human donor with ulcerative colitis or Crohn's disease, or a healthy co-twin of an affected twin (not recorded which). The sequenced sample consisted of blood. CDR3 sequence: CASSQGRTIPGRDYGYTF.